The present entry profiles one T cell receptor beta chain with its context. Its target is not known. Primers: 60 Vbeta forward and 13 Jbeta reverse. Method: immunoSEQ multiplex PCR; TCRdb's copy keeps in-frame clones and lacks some. This table holds some 150,000 clones, about 9.2% found once. These data come from a study of cytomegalovirus exposure and HLA in healthy donors. The study's findings and limits: CMV antigen specificity of three CMV-associated chains was confirmed in vitro. A highly shared variant cluster was judged a likely technical artifact. TCR beta sequences reportedly predicted most subjects' HLA-A and HLA-B alleles accurately.

This CDR3 comprises 13 residues. V lost 1 base to trimming and J lost 10 bases; unmatched junction nucleotides: 6. Germline V CDR1 and CDR2: SGHTA, FQGNSA. The clonotype originates from a woman aged 40 to 55 in good health and CMV-seropositive. Sequencing was done on a sample of PBMCs. The chain carries TRBV7-2 and TRBJ1-1, with 7 positions matching TRBD1. CDR3 sequence (DNA): TGTGCCAGCAGCTTAGGGAACCGGGACAGAGCTTTCTTT. Its translation: CASSLGNRDRAFF.